Each of the 25 T cell receptor beta chains below was sequenced from the same sample in a study of T cell responses to AZD1222 COVID-19 vaccine. The protocol was immunoSEQ multiplex PCR, while the TCRdb copy is restricted to in-frame clones and leaves out a portion. The data show around 95,000 clones, 88% seen once. Sample: peripheral blood, taken on day 0 of AZD1222 vaccination. These receptors were obtained from an adult in good health.

This clone was counted a few times. The rearrangement joins TRBV28 to TRBJ1-2, with TRBD1 matching 7 bases. In germline, CDR1 is MDHEN, CDR2 SYDVKM. The ends lost 6 bases at V and 8 bases at J; junction bases unmatched: 12. The CDR3 is 14 amino acids. CDR3 DNA sequence: TGTGCCAGCAGCGCGACAGGGAGCGGGCGAGGCTACACCTTC. This gives the protein CASSATGSGRGYTF.

The chain has TRBV5-1 and TRBJ2-5; TRBD2 matches at 11 bases. Germline lookup yields CDR1 SGHRS and CDR2 YFSETQ. The junction had 16 bases not matched to a gene; V was cut back by 5 bases and J by 4 bases. The CDR3 is 18 amino acids. The CDR3 sequence: CASSPGVSGRALGETQYF. For the CDR3, the DNA is TGCGCCAGCAGTCCGGGAGTTAGCGGGAGGGCCCTAGGAGAGACCCAGTACTTC.

The chain carries TRBV18 and TRBJ2-7, with D possibly matching TRBD1 (6 bases). Per the germline V gene, CDR1 is KGHSH and CDR2 is LQKENI. Trimming pared 1 base from V and 2 bases from J, leaving 12 bases between. This CDR3 spans 15 amino acids. The CDR3 protein is CASSPQKYRAYEQYF. In DNA, the CDR3 is TGTGCCAGCTCACCACAGAAATACAGGGCCTACGAGCAGTACTTC.

This chain uses TRBV6-2 or TRBV6-3 with TRBJ2-5; 7 bases match TRBD1. With V trimmed by 5 bases and J by 5 bases, 5 bases remained unmatched. The CDR3 extends over 13 amino acids. The V gene's germline CDR1 is MNHEY and CDR2 SVGEGT. The chain's CDR3 is CASSRDSWETQYF. CDR3 in DNA: TGTGCCAGCAGTCGGGACAGTTGGGAGACCCAGTACTTC.

This sequence joins TRBV15 and TRBJ2-1; D remains unclear. CDR1 LNHNV and CDR2 YYDKDF come from the germline V gene (reference sequence). This CDR3 is 16 amino acids long. Trimming pared 0 bases from V and 5 bases from J, leaving 14 bases between. CDR3 loop: CATSRDVLSPNNEQFF. The CDR3 DNA is TGTGCCACCAGCAGAGATGTATTATCCCCCAACAATGAGCAGTTCTTC.

V is TRBV28 and J is TRBJ2-7; TRBD2 matches 10 bases. CDR3 length: 17 residues. V trimming: 0 bases; J trimming: 3 bases; junction bases outside the gene matches: 8. CDR1 and CDR2 (germline): MDHEN, SYDVKM. CDR3 sequence reads: CASSLWGGLAAFYEQYF. CDR3 coding DNA: TGTGCCAGCAGTTTATGGGGCGGACTAGCGGCCTTCTACGAGCAGTACTTC.

This clone came up once. The chain joins TRBV3-1 (or the pseudogene TRBV3-2) to TRBJ1-2; 11 nucleotides align to TRBD1. Trimming removed 5 bases from V and 3 bases from J; junction bases left unmatched: 5. Per the germline V gene, CDR1 is LGHDT and CDR2 is YNNKEL (reference sequence). The CDR3 runs 15 residues. The CDR3 nucleotides are TGTGCCAGCAGCTATGGGACAGGGGGATACTATGGCTACACCTTC. Residues: CASSYGTGGYYGYTF.

This chain joins TRBV6-2 or TRBV6-3 and TRBJ2-3; no firm D call. The ends were cut back, 3 bases at V and 5 bases at J, with 12 bases in the middle. Germline V gene data show CDR1 as MNHEY and CDR2 as SVGEGT. The CDR3 totals 14 residues. The CDR3 nucleotides read TGTGCCAGCAGTTATTTAGGAGTGATAGATACGCAGTATTTT. It encodes CASSYLGVIDTQYF.

V usage is TRBV10-3 and J usage is TRBJ2-1; weak D call: TRBD2 (5 bases). This CDR3 region has 16 residues. CDR1 is ENHRY and CDR2 is SYGVKD in the germline V gene. V was cut by 4 bases and J by 8 bases, with 21 bases left in between. The CDR3: CAISVRNSVSGDEQFF. DNA of the CDR3: TGTGCCATCAGTGTCCGGAATAGCGTTTCCGGAGATGAGCAGTTCTTC.

This sequence joins TRBV27 and TRBJ1-1, with D unclear. The germline CDR1 and CDR2 sequences are MNHEY and SMNVEV (reference sequence). Trimming pared 6 bases from V and 2 bases from J, leaving 13 bases between. The length of the CDR3 is 14 residues. The CDR3 reads CASSPKFGNTEAFF. The CDR3 DNA follows: TGTGCCAGCAGCCCCAAATTCGGCAACACTGAAGCTTTCTTT.

This clone is a singleton in its sample. The V call is TRBV28, the J call TRBJ1-2, with a possible D match to TRBD1 (5 bases). V was pared by 8 bases and J by 4 bases, with 20 bases between. CDR3 length equals 15 residues. The germline V gene has CDR1 MDHEN and CDR2 SYDVKM. CDR3 sequence: CASGGIGEGSYGYTF. For the CDR3, the DNA is TGTGCCAGCGGCGGTATCGGGGAGGGGTCCTATGGCTACACCTTC.

In regard to this clone: In the same sample, other DNA sequences code for this CDR3. The chain is built from TRBV28 and TRBJ1-1; D ambiguous. Germline V gene sequence: CDR1 MDHEN, CDR2 SYDVKM. The CDR3 runs 13 residues. Deletions cut 3 bases from V and 1 base from J, with 6 bases between. The CDR3 reads CASSLGGNTEAFF. Here the CDR3 DNA reads TGTGCCAGCAGTTTGGGAGGGAACACTGAAGCTTTCTTT.

The table lists this clone with a few counts. This chain links TRBV7-9 with TRBJ1-2; TRBD1 aligns across 9 bases. Germline CDR1 reads SEHNR; CDR2 reads FQNEAQ (reference sequence). The CDR3 has 13 residues. Germline trimming cut 4 bases from V and 7 bases from J; bases unmatched to any gene: 4. CDR3 coding DNA: TGTGCCAGCAGCTCGGGACAGGGAAGTGGCTACACCTTC. Its protein is CASSSGQGSGYTF.

The chain carries TRBV5-1 and TRBJ2-1, with D tentatively TRBD2 (5 bases). Germline values: CDR1 SGHRS, CDR2 YFSETQ. Trimming shortened V by 4 bases and J by 6 bases, and 11 bases separated the two germline ends. CDR3 size: 13 residues. CDR3: CASSPSSLNEQFF. The CDR3 DNA follows: TGCGCCAGCAGCCCTAGCTCCCTCAATGAGCAGTTCTTC.

The gene calls are TRBV24-1 and TRBJ1-2; D is possibly TRBD1 (5 bases). CDR1 and CDR2 (germline): KGHDR, SFDVKD. This CDR3 spans 13 amino acids. Trimming shortened V by 3 bases and J by 4 bases, and 8 bases separated the two germline ends. The CDR3 DNA reads TGTGCCACCAGTGATGGACAAACCTATGGCTACACCTTC. As protein: CATSDGQTYGYTF.

The chain is built from TRBV7-3 and TRBJ1-2, with a possible D match to TRBD1 (6 bases). Trimming left V 5 bases short and J 6 bases short, with 16 bases between. Per germline, CDR1 SGHTA and CDR2 FQGTGA. CDR3 length: 14 amino acids. The CDR3 DNA reads TGTGCCAGCAGCCCAGAGAACAGGGCGGATGGCTACACCTTC. Translating gives CASSPENRADGYTF.

The chain couples TRBV30 to TRBJ2-7; no definite D call. V was trimmed by 2 bases and J by 4 bases, leaving 15 bases between them. The CDR3 has 14 amino acids. Germline V lookup: CDR1 GTSNPN, CDR2 SVGIG (reference sequence). CDR3 residues: CAWSSGGYPYEQYF. The CDR3 DNA follows: TGTGCCTGGAGTTCAGGCGGCTACCCGTACGAGCAGTACTTC.

V and J are TRBV4-3 and TRBJ1-5; D is ambiguous. The V gene lost 0 bases and the J gene lost 5 bases, with 11 bases spanning the gap. This CDR3 has 15 amino acids. Germline values: CDR1 LGHNA, CDR2 YSLEER. CDR3 in amino acids: CASSQENSRHQPQHF. The CDR3 bases are TGCGCCAGCAGCCAAGAGAACAGCCGGCATCAGCCCCAGCATTTT.

The rearrangement uses TRBV5-6 and TRBJ1-3; D is undetermined. V shed 2 bases and J shed 0 bases, with 6 bases lying between them. Germline CDR1 reads SGHDT; CDR2 reads YYEEEE. The CDR3 length is 14 residues. The CDR3 region is CASSFSSSGNTIYF. The CDR3 coding sequence is TGTGCCAGCAGCTTCTCGAGCTCTGGAAACACCATATATTTT.

This chain links TRBV28 with TRBJ2-5; TRBD2 agrees at 8 bases. This CDR3 is built from 17 residues. Germline V gene sequence: CDR1 MDHEN, CDR2 SYDVKM. V gave up 5 bases and J gave up 3 bases; unmatched junction bases: 14. The CDR3 spells CASSLWGAAGVKETQYF. In DNA form, the CDR3 reads TGTGCCAGCAGTCTCTGGGGAGCAGCGGGAGTAAAAGAGACCCAGTACTTC.

This chain connects TRBV19 to TRBJ1-1, with D perhaps TRBD1 (5 bases). The V end lost 3 bases, the J end lost 1 base, and 6 bases lay between the germline ends. CDR1 LNHDA and CDR2 SQIVND come from the germline V gene (reference sequence). This CDR3 has 13 amino acids. CDR3 sequence (DNA): TGTGCCAGTAGTATGCAGGGGAACACTGAAGCTTTCTTT. Protein product: CASSMQGNTEAFF.

This chain joins TRBV18 and TRBJ1-6; 7 bases agree with TRBD1. The CDR3 covers 14 residues. From germline, CDR1 is KGHSH and CDR2 LQKENI. V lost 4 bases to trimming and J lost 10 bases; unmatched junction nucleotides: 7. The CDR3 bases are TGTGCCAGCTCACGCGGACAGGCCCGCTCACCCCTCCACTTT. It specifies CASSRGQARSPLHF.

The chain uses TRBV19 and TRBJ1-2, with 9 bases matching TRBD1. J lost 3 bases, V lost 5 bases, and 7 bases had no gene match. Germline V gives CDR1 LNHDA, CDR2 SQIVND (reference sequence). The CDR3 totals 15 residues. CDR3 bases: TGTGCCAGTAGTGTCGGACAGGGGATCGACTATGGCTACACCTTC. This codes for CASSVGQGIDYGYTF.

The gene calls are TRBV5-1 and TRBJ2-1, with 10 bases aligning to TRBD2. J was trimmed by 4 bases and V by 4 bases; bases with no gene match: 8. Germline values: CDR1 SGHRS, CDR2 YFSETQ. The CDR3 covers 16 residues. CDR3 sequence (DNA): TGCGCCAGCAGCATAATAGCGGGAGGCGGTTACAATGAGCAGTTCTTC. Its protein is CASSIIAGGGYNEQFF. Complete variable domain (other parts from reference TRBV5-1 and TRBJ2-1): KAGVTQTPRYLIKTRGQQVTLSCSPISGHRSVSWYQQTPGQGLQFLFEYFSETQRNKGNFPGRFSGRQFSNSRSEMNVSTLELGDSALYLCASSIIAGGGYNEQFFGPGTRLTVL.

The J gene is TRBJ2-1, the V gene TRBV27; 10 bases align to TRBD2. The CDR3 covers 16 residues. Per the germline V gene, CDR1 is MNHEY and CDR2 is SMNVEV (reference sequence). The ends lost 4 bases at V and 2 bases at J; junction bases unmatched: 5. The CDR3 loop reads CASSSPSGSTYNEQFF. In nucleotides, the CDR3 is TGTGCCAGCAGTTCCCCTAGCGGGAGCACCTACAATGAGCAGTTCTTC.